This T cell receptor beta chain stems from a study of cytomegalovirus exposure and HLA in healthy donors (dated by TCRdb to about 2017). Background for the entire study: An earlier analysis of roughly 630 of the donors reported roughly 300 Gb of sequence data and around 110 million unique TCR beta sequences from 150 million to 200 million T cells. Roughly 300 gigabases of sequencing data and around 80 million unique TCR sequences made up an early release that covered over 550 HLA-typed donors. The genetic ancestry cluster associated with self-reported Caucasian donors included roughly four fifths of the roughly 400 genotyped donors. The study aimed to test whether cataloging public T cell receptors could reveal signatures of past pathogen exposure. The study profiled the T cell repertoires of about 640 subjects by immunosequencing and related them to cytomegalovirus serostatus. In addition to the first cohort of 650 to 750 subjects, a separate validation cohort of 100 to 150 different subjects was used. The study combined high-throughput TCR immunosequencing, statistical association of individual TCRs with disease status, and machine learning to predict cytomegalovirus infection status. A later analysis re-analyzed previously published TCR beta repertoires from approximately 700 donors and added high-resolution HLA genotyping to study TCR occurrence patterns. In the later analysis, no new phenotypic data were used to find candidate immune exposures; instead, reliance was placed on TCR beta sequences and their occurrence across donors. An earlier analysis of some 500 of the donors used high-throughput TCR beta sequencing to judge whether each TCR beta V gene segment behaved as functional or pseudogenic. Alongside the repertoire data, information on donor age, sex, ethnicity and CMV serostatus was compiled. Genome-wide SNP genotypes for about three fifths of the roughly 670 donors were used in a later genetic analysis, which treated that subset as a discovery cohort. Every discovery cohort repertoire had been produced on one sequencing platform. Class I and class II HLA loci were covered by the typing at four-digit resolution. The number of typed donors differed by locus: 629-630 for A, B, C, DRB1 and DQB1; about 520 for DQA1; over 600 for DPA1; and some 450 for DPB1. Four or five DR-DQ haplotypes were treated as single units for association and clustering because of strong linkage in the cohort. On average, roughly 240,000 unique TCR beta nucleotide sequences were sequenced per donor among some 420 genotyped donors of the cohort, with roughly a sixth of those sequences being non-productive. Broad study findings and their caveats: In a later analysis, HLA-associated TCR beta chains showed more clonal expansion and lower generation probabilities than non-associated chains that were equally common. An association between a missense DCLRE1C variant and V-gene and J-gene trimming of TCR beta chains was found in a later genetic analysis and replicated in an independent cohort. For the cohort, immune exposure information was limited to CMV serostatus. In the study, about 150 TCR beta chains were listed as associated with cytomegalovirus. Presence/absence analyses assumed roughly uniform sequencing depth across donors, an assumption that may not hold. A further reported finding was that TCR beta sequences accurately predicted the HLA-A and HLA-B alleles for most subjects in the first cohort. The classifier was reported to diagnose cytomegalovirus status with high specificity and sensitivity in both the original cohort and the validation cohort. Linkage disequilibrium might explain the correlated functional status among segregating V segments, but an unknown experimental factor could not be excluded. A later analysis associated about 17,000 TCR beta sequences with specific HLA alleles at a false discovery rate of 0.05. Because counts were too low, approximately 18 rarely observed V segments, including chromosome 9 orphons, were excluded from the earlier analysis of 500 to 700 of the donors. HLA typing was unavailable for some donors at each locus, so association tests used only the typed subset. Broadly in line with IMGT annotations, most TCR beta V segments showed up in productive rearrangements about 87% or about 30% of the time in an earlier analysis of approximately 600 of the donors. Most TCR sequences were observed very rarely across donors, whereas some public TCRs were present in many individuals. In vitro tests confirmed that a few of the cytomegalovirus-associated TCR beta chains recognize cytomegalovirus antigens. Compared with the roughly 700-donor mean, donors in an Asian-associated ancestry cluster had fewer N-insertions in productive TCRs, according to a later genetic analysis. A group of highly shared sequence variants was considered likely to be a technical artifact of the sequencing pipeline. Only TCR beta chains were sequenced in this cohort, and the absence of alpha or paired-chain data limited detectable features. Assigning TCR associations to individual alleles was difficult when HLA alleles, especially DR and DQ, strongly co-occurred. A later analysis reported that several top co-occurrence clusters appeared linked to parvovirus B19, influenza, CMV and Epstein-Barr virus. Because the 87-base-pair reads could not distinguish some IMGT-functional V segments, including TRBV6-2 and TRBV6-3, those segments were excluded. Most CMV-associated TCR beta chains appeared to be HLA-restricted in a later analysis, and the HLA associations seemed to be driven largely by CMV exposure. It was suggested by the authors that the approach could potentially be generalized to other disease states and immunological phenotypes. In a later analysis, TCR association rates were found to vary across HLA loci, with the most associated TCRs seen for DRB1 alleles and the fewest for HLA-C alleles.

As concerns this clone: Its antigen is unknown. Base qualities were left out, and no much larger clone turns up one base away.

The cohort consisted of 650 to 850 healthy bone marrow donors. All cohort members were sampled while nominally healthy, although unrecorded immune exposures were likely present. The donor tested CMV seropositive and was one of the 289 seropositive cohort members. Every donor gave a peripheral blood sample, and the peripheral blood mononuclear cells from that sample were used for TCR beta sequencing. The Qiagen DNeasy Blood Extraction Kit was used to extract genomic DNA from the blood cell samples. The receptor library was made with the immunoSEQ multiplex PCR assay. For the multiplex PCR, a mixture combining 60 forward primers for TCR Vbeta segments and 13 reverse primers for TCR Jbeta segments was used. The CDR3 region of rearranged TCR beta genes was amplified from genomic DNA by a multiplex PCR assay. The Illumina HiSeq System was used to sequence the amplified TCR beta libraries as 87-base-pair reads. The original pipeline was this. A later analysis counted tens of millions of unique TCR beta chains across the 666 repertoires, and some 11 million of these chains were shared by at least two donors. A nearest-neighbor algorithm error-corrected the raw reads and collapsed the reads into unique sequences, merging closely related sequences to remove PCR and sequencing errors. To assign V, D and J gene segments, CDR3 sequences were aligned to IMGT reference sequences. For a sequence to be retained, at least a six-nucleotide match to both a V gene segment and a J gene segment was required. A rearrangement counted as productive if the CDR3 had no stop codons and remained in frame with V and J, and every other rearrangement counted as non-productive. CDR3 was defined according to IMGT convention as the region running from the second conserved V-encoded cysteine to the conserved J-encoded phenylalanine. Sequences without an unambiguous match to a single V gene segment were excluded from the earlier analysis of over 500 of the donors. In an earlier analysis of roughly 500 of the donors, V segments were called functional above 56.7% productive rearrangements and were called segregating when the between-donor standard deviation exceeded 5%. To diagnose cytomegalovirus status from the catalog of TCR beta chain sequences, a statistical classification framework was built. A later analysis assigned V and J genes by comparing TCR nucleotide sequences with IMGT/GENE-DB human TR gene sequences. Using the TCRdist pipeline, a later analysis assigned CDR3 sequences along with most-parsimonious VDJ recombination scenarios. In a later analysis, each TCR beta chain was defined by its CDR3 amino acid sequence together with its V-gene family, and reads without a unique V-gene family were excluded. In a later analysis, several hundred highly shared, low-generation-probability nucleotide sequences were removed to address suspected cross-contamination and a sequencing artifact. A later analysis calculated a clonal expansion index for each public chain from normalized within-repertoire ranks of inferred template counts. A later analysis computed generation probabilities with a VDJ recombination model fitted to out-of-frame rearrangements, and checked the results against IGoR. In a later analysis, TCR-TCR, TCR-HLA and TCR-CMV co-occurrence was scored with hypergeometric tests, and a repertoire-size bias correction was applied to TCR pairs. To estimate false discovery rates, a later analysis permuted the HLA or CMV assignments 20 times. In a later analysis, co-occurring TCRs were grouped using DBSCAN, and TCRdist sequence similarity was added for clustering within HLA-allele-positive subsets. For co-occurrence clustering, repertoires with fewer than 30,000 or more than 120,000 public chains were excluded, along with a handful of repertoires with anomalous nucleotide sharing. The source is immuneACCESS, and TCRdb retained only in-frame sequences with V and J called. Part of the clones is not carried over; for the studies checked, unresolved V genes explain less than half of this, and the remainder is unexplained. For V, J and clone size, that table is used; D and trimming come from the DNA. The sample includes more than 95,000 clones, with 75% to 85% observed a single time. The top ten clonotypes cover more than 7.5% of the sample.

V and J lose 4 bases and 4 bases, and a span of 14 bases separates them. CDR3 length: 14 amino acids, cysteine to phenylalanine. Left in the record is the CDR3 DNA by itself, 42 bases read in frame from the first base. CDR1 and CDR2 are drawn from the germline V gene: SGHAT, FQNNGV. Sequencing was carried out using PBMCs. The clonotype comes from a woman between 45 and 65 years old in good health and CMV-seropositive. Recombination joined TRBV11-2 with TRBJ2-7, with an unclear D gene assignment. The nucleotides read TGTGCCAGCAGCTCCGATCCTATCAATTACGAGCAGTACTTC. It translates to CASSSDPINYEQYF.